Below, 16 T cell receptor beta chains from the same sample are listed, as sequenced in a study of T cell responses to AZD1222 COVID-19 vaccine. Repertoires were generated with immunoSEQ multiplex PCR, while TCRdb's copy carries only in-frame clones and drops some. The repertoire holds around 130,000 clones, approximately 83% seen once, with just under 9.5% in the top ten. The sample was peripheral blood, taken on day 0 of AZD1222 vaccination. Receptors were obtained from an adult in good health.

The CDR3 region is CASSLEVGSGNTIYF. In DNA form, the CDR3 reads TGTGCCAGCAGCTTAGAAGTGGGGTCTGGAAACACCATATATTTT. The chain links TRBV11-3 to TRBJ1-3; no reliable D call. V was trimmed by 0 bases and J by 1 base, leaving 7 bases between them. The germline V gene has CDR1 SGHNT and CDR2 YENEEA. There are 15 residues in the CDR3.

V and J are TRBV19 and TRBJ1-4; D is unresolved. The germline CDR1 and CDR2 sequences are LNHDA and SQIVND (reference sequence). Between the trimmed V and J ends, which lost 10 bases and 6 bases, there was a span of 18 bases. This CDR3 region has 14 residues. The CDR3 nucleotides are TGTGCCACCAGTGGCAGGCGGAGGGATGAAAAACTGTTTTTT. Protein: CATSGRRRDEKLFF.

This rearrangement joins TRBV11-1 to TRBJ2-1; 7 bases agree with TRBD2. The germline gives CDR1 SGHAT, CDR2 FQDESV (reference sequence). Trimming took 10 bases from V and 3 from J; bases not matched to a gene: 9. The CDR3 consists of 14 residues. In nucleotides, the CDR3 is TGTGCCACCCGAGGGAGGGACTTCTACAATGAGCAGTTCTTC. The encoded protein is CATRGRDFYNEQFF.

V usage is TRBV5-4 and J usage is TRBJ1-1, with TRBD1 identical over 9 bases. With 8 bases clipped from V and 1 base from J, the junction kept 15 bases outside the gene matches. Germline lookup yields CDR1 SGHNT and CDR2 YYREEE (reference sequence). The CDR3 is 17 residues long. Here the CDR3 reads CASGPGQGLPQNTEAFF. The CDR3, as DNA: TGTGCCAGTGGGCCGGGACAGGGTCTACCTCAGAACACTGAAGCTTTCTTT.

The chain joins TRBV5-8 to TRBJ2-2; D is perhaps TRBD1 (5 bases). Trimming removed 0 bases from V and 2 bases from J, with 11 bases in between. The germline gives CDR1 SGHTS, CDR2 YDEGEE. The CDR3 has 16 amino acids. As DNA, the CDR3 is TGTGCCAGCAGCTTGGGGACATCGGAAAACACCGGGGAGCTGTTTTTT. Translating it yields CASSLGTSENTGELFF.

The rearrangement links TRBV7-6 to TRBJ2-5, with TRBD1 matching 8 bases. Germline V gene lookup returns CDR1 SGHVS and CDR2 FNYEAQ. The V segment lost 4 bases and the J segment 2 bases; nucleotides outside the gene matches: 6. The CDR3 is 15 amino acids. CDR3 sequence reads: CASSSFRDRQETQYF. The CDR3 DNA reads TGTGCCAGCAGCTCATTCCGGGACAGGCAAGAGACCCAGTACTTC.

This chain uses TRBV27 with TRBJ1-5; no clear D. CDR1 and CDR2 (germline): MNHEY, SMNVEV (reference sequence). The ends were cut back, 2 bases at V and 6 bases at J, with 8 bases in the middle. The CDR3 length is 13 residues. The CDR3 here is CASSLTSGQPQHF. CDR3 DNA: TGTGCCAGCAGTTTAACGTCAGGTCAGCCCCAGCATTTT.

V usage is TRBV27 and J usage is TRBJ1-6, with a tentative D call TRBD1 (6 bases). Between the trimmed V and J ends, which lost 5 bases and 9 bases, there was a span of 26 bases. This CDR3 has 18 residues. CDR1 MNHEY and CDR2 SMNVEV come from the germline V gene (reference sequence). CDR3 amino acids: CASSPYPPQQGGSSPLHF. The CDR3 bases are TGTGCCAGCAGTCCTTATCCCCCCCAACAGGGAGGGAGTTCACCCCTCCACTTT.

This rearrangement joins TRBV9 to TRBJ2-3; 9 bases are shared with TRBD2. V lost 4 bases to trimming and J lost 2 bases; unmatched junction nucleotides: 20. Germline CDR1 reads SGDLS; CDR2 reads YYNGEE. This CDR3 is built from 20 residues. CDR3 protein: CASSPVWRGGAGLPTDTQYF. In DNA form, the CDR3 reads TGTGCCAGCAGCCCGGTATGGCGCGGGGGGGCGGGGCTACCCACAGATACGCAGTATTTT. Full variable domain (rest looked up from reference TRBV9 and TRBJ2-3): DSGVTQTPKHLITATGQRVTLRCSPRSGDLSVYWYQQSLDQGLQFLIQYYNGEERAKGNILERFSAQQFPDLHSELNLSSLELGDSALYFCASSPVWRGGAGLPTDTQYFGPGTRLTVL.

The rearrangement joins TRBV24-1 to TRBJ2-3, with 10 positions matching TRBD2. Trimming took 3 bases from V and 5 from J; bases not matched to a gene: 1. Germline V lookup: CDR1 KGHDR, CDR2 SFDVKD. This CDR3 has 14 amino acids. The CDR3 protein is CATSDRLAGDTQYF. In DNA form, the CDR3 reads TGTGCCACCAGTGATCGACTAGCGGGAGATACGCAGTATTTT.

The rearrangement links TRBV27 to TRBJ2-1, with D maybe TRBD2 (6 bases). This CDR3 has 12 amino acids. In germline, CDR1 is MNHEY, CDR2 SMNVEV (reference sequence). Trimming shortened V by 9 bases and J by 4 bases, and 10 bases separated the two germline ends. The CDR3 DNA sequence: TGTGCCAGTAGAGGAGGGTACAATGAGCAGTTCTTC. This sequence encodes CASRGGYNEQFF.

The J gene is TRBJ1-1, the V gene TRBV5-5, with D maybe TRBD1 (6 bases). Germline CDR1 SGHKS, CDR2 YYEKEE (reference sequence). The CDR3 runs to 14 residues. Trimming left V 2 bases short and J 3 bases short, with 11 bases between. DNA for the CDR3: TGTGCCAGCAGCTTTTCCGGGGGGCACACTGAAGCTTTCTTT. Translating gives CASSFSGGHTEAFF.

This sequence joins TRBV27 and TRBJ2-7; 9 nucleotides match TRBD1. Germline loops: CDR1 MNHEY, CDR2 SMNVEV (reference sequence). V was pared by 3 bases and J by 6 bases, with 6 bases of the junction left unmatched. The CDR3 has 14 amino acids. The CDR3: CASSFGTGKREQYF. The CDR3 DNA follows: TGTGCCAGCAGTTTCGGGACAGGGAAACGCGAGCAGTACTTC.

The V call is TRBV30, the J call TRBJ1-5; perhaps TRBD1 as D (5 bases). Between the trimmed V and J ends, which lost 0 bases and 4 bases, there was a span of 10 bases. Germline assignment: CDR1 GTSNPN and CDR2 SVGIG (reference sequence). The CDR3 extends over 14 amino acids. CDR3 sequence reads: CAWSVSGGNQPQHF. The CDR3 DNA is TGTGCCTGGAGTGTATCCGGGGGAAATCAGCCCCAGCATTTT.

The genes are TRBV19 and TRBJ2-2; the match to TRBD2 covers 13 bases. J lost 7 bases, V lost 6 bases, and 8 bases had no gene match. In germline, CDR1 is LNHDA, CDR2 SQIVND (reference sequence). The CDR3 is 16 amino acids. The CDR3 region has the DNA TGTGCCAGTAGCCTCGGACTAGCGGGAGCCTTCGGGGAGCTGTTTTTT. It specifies CASSLGLAGAFGELFF.

The rearrangement joins TRBV29-1 to TRBJ2-7; 10 nucleotides agree with TRBD1. CDR1 is SQVTM and CDR2 is ANQGSEA in the germline V gene. This CDR3 has 14 amino acids. V was pared by 5 bases and J by 2 bases, with 6 bases of the junction left unmatched. CDR3 amino acids: CSVPGQGGTYEQYF. The CDR3 bases are TGCAGCGTTCCCGGACAGGGGGGGACCTACGAGCAGTACTTC.